This T cell receptor beta chain was sequenced in a study of blood T cell repertoires in COVID-19. Study-wide background: From T cells, B-cell-depleted T cells, or PBMCs came the material, which was cDNA or gDNA.

The germline V and J ends were trimmed by 0 bases and 7 bases, with 6 bases remaining between them. Germline V gene data show CDR1 as MDHEN and CDR2 as SYDVKM. The CDR3 extends over 12 amino acids. In the study's own analysis: The authors estimated nucleated cell counts from reference gene primer amplification. The data were produced by immunoSEQ multiplex PCR, yet TCRdb's version contains in-frame clones alone and is incomplete. That table is the source of V, J and clone size, and D and trimming were worked out from the DNA. The repertoire includes around 150,000 clones, approximately 88% of them detected once, and 10% to 15% sits in the top ten. Participants spanned ages about 18 to 95 years and resided in some 22 US areas. Two negative PCRs, clearance, or symptom resolution were required of recovered Cohort 3 donors.

The chain recombines TRBV28 with TRBJ1-1; no reliable D call. This receptor was obtained from a woman aged 55-70 years who had recovered from COVID-19. Sample: PBMCs or T cells enriched from blood (not recorded which). CDR3 bases: TGTGCCAGCAGTTTATGGTCAGGTGAAGCTTTCTTT. This sequence encodes CASSLWSGEAFF.